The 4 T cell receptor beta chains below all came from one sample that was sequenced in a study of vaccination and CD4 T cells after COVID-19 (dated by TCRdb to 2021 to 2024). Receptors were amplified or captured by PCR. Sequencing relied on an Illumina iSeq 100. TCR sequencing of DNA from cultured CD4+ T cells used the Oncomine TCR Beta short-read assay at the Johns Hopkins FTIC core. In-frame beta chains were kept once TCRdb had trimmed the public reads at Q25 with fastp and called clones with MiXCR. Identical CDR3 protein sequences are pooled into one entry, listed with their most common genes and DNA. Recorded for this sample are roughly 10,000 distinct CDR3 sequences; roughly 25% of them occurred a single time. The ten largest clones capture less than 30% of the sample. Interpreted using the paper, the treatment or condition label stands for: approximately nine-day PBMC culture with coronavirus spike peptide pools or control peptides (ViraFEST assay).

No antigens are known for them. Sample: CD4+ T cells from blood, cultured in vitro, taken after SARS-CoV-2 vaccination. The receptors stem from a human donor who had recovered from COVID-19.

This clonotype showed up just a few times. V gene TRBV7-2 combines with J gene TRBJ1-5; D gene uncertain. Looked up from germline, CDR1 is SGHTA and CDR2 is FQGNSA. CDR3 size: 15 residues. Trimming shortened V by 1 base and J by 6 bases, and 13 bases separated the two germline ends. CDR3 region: CASSLVSFGSQPQHF. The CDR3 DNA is TGTGCCAGCAGCTTAGTATCTTTTGGTTCTCAGCCCCAGCATTTT. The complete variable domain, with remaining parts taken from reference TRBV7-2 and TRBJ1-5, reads GAGVSQSPSNKVTEKGKDVELRCDPISGHTALYWYRQSLGQGLEFLIYFQGNSAPDKSGLPSDRFSAERTGGSVSTLTIQRTQQEDSAVYLCASSLVSFGSQPQHFGDGTRLSIL.

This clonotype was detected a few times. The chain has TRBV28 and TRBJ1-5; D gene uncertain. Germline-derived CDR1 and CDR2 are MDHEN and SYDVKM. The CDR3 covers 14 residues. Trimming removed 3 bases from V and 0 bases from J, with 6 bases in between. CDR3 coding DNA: TGTGCCAGCAGTTTCCTTTCTAGCAATCAGCCCCAGCATTTT. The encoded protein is CASSFLSSNQPQHF.

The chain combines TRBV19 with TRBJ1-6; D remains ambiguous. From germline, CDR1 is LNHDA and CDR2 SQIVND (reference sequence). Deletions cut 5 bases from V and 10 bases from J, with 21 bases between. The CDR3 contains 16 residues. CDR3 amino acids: CASSDKGQPMNSPLHF. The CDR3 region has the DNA TGTGCCAGTAGTGATAAAGGGCAACCTATGAACTCACCCCTCCACTTT.

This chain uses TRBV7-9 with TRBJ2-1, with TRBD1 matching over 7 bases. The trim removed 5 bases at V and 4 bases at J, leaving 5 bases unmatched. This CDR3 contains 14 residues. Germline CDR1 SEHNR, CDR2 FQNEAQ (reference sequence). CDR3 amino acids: CASSPGQTYNEQFF. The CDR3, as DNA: TGTGCCAGCAGCCCGGGACAGACATACAATGAGCAGTTCTTC.